This is a list of T cell receptor beta chains from one sample in a study of cytotoxic CD8 clonotypes in ibrutinib-treated CLL. Generated by immunoSEQ multiplex PCR, the TCRdb table keeps only in-frame clones and is missing some. The sample yields about 310,000 clones, about 80% seen once. The sequenced sample was PBMCs, obtained before ibrutinib treatment. These receptors were obtained from a human donor with chronic lymphocytic leukemia. Each CDR3 is given with its conserved first and last residue. D genes are given only for firm matches. Clone sizes are given selectively: once, few, many, or a class where the clone is expanded.

TRBV25-1,TRBJ2-7,15,NA,NA,TGTGCCAGCACCGATGGGGGACGGAACTCCTACGAGCAGTACTTC,CASTDGGRNSYEQYF
TRBV2,TRBJ2-1,15,NA,TRBD2,TGTGCCAGCAGAGCAAGACTAGCGGGGGACAATGAGCAGTTCTTC,CASRARLAGDNEQFF
TRBV2,TRBJ2-7,15,NA,NA,TGTGCCAGCAGTGAAGCGCGTGCCGGCACCTACGAGCAGTACTTC,CASSEARAGTYEQYF
TRBV27,TRBJ2-5,14,NA,NA,TGTGCCAGCAGTTTAATGTGGGGACAAGAGACCCAGTACTTC,CASSLMWGQETQYF
TRBV21-1,TRBJ2-7,16,once,NA,TGTGCCAGCAGGAGACAGGGGCGGGGGAGCCCCTACGAGCAGTACTTC,CASRRQGRGSPYEQYF
TRBV9,TRBJ2-3,15,NA,TRBD2,TGTGCCAGCAGCGAAGGACTAGCGGGCATAGATACGCAGTATTTT,CASSEGLAGIDTQYF
TRBV27,TRBJ1-5,18,NA,NA,TGTGCCAGCAGCCCGCGGGCAGGGCCCCATAATAGCAATCAGCCCCAGCATTTT,CASSPRAGPHNSNQPQHF
TRBV13,TRBJ1-1,16,few,NA,TGTGCCAGCAGCTTAGCAGGGGCTCGGTTGAACACTGAAGCTTTCTTT,CASSLAGARLNTEAFF
TRBV10-3,TRBJ1-1,15,NA,NA,TGTGCCATCAGTGAGTTCGGGACGTCGAACACTGAAGCTTTCTTT,CAISEFGTSNTEAFF
TRBV19,TRBJ1-5,14,NA,NA,TGTGCCAGTAGTATAGATGGGACAAATCAGCCCCAGCATTTT,CASSIDGTNQPQHF
TRBV15,TRBJ2-1,14,NA,TRBD2,TGTGCCACCGAAAGCGGGAGTAGGTACAATGAGCAGTTCTTC,CATESGSRYNEQFF
TRBV30,TRBJ1-2,15,NA,TRBD1,TGTGCCTGGAGTCCTCCCGGGACAGGGGGATCTGGCTACACCTTC,CAWSPPGTGGSGYTF
TRBV7-9,TRBJ1-5,14,once,NA,TGTGCCAGCAGCTCCGGACAGCCGAATCAGCCCCAGCATTTT,CASSSGQPNQPQHF
TRBV28,TRBJ2-7,16,NA,TRBD2,TGTGCCAGCAGTTTTGACCCCGGGACTAGCGACTACGAGCAGTACTTC,CASSFDPGTSDYEQYF
TRBV18,TRBJ2-1,17,NA,NA,TGTGCCAGCTCACCCTGGTCGGGAGCGCTTATATACAATGAGCAGTTCTTC,CASSPWSGALIYNEQFF
TRBV27,TRBJ1-2,15,once,NA,TGTGCCAGCAGTTATGCCCCCAGTGCTAACTATGGCTACACCTTC,CASSYAPSANYGYTF
TRBV9,TRBJ2-2,16,NA,TRBD2,TGTGCCAGCAGCGTAGGCTGGACTAGCAGTAACGGGGAGCTGTTTTTT,CASSVGWTSSNGELFF
TRBV7-2,TRBJ2-7,15,NA,TRBD2,TGTGCCAGCAGCTTTTCGTCCGGGAGGTTTTACGAGCAGTACTTC,CASSFSSGRFYEQYF
TRBV5-1,TRBJ2-1,14,once,NA,TGCGCCAGCAGAAATCCGGGACTCCTCAATGAGCAGTTCTTC,CASRNPGLLNEQFF
TRBV5-6,TRBJ2-5,17,once,TRBD2,TGTGCCAGCAGCTTGGATGGCAGCGGGAGGGCCGGAGAGACCCAGTACTTC,CASSLDGSGRAGETQYF
TRBV7-2,TRBJ2-7,14,few,TRBD1,TGTGCCAGCAGCTTAGAGGGGGCCTACTACGAGCAGTACTTC,CASSLEGAYYEQYF
TRBV6-5,TRBJ2-5,13,NA,NA,TGTGCCAGCAGTCGAATATGGGGGGAGACCCAGTACTTC,CASSRIWGETQYF
TRBV11-2,TRBJ2-1,16,NA,NA,TGTGCCAGCACCGACCAGCGGGTGCTTTCCTACAATGAGCAGTTCTTC,CASTDQRVLSYNEQFF
TRBV5-1,TRBJ1-2,21,few,NA,TGCGCCAGCAGCTTGGTTGGTAGTGGAAAGCGCGGTGAAAGAGCTAACTATGGCTACACCTTC,CASSLVGSGKRGERANYGYTF
TRBV11-3,TRBJ2-3,14,NA,NA,TGTGCCAGCAGCTTAGATGTTTGGTCAGATACGCAGTATTTT,CASSLDVWSDTQYF
TRBV6-5,TRBJ2-6,15,NA,NA,TGTGCCAGCAGACCCGGAACCTCTGGGGCCAACGTCCTGACTTTC,CASRPGTSGANVLTF
TRBV5-4,TRBJ2-6,16,NA,NA,TGTGCCACCACGACGAAGGGGGGTACTGGGGCCAACGTCCTGACTTTC,CATTTKGGTGANVLTF
TRBV11-2,TRBJ2-2,16,NA,TRBD2,TGTGCCAGCAGCCGACTAGCGGGAGGTGGGACCGGGGAGCTGTTTTTT,CASSRLAGGGTGELFF
TRBV2,TRBJ2-1,13,NA,TRBD2,TGTGCCAGCAGCTTAGGACTAGCAAGCGAGCAGTTCTTC,CASSLGLASEQFF
TRBV28,TRBJ1-4,15,NA,NA,TGTGCCAGCAAACGTCCAGAGTCGACTAATGAAAAACTGTTTTTT,CASKRPESTNEKLFF
TRBV28,TRBJ1-4,19,NA,TRBD1,TGTGCCAGCAACAATGCAGGGGGACGAGATTACCTAATTGCCGAAAAACTGTTTTTT,CASNNAGGRDYLIAEKLFF
TRBV6-5,TRBJ1-1,13,NA,TRBD1,TGTGCCAGCAGGAGGGACAGGGACACTGAAGCTTTCTTT,CASRRDRDTEAFF
TRBV27,TRBJ1-2,15,NA,TRBD1,TGTGCCAGCAGGATGGGACAGCTGCCGGGGTATGGCTACACCTTC,CASRMGQLPGYGYTF
TRBV5-4,TRBJ2-1,16,NA,NA,TGTGCCAGCAGCTTGGCCCCCACCAGCTCCTACAATGAGCAGTTCTTC,CASSLAPTSSYNEQFF
TRBV6-6,TRBJ2-7,15,NA,TRBD2,TGTGCCAGCAGTTACTCTGGGGGGGACTTCGGCGAGCAGTACTTC,CASSYSGGDFGEQYF
TRBV6-1,TRBJ1-3,12,NA,NA,TGTGCCAGCAGTGAACTCGGAAACACCATATATTTT,CASSELGNTIYF
TRBV7-2,TRBJ2-2,14,NA,TRBD1,TGTGCCAGCAGAGGACAGGGGGGGACCGGGGAGCTGTTTTTT,CASRGQGGTGELFF
TRBV19,TRBJ2-5,13,NA,NA,TGTGCCAGTAGTTTACAGGGGGGGGAGACCCAGTACTTC,CASSLQGGETQYF
TRBV30,TRBJ2-2,18,NA,NA,TGTGCCTGGAGTGTTCTCCTCCTCCGGGACACTAACACCGGGGAGCTGTTTTTT,CAWSVLLLRDTNTGELFF
TRBV5-4,TRBJ2-3,14,once,NA,TGTGCCAGCAGCTTGGCGGGAATATCGGATACGCAGTATTTT,CASSLAGISDTQYF
TRBV4-3,TRBJ2-2,18,NA,TRBD2,TGCGCCAGCAGCCAATCCGGACTAGCGGGAGGGCCCACCGGGGAGCTGTTTTTT,CASSQSGLAGGPTGELFF
TRBV7-2,TRBJ2-7,14,NA,NA,TGTGCCAGCAGCTTATTGGGAGAAAGCTACGAGCAGTACTTC,CASSLLGESYEQYF
TRBV11-2,TRBJ2-1,15,NA,NA,TGTGCCAGCAGCTTATGGGACCAACCCTACAATGAGCAGTTCTTC,CASSLWDQPYNEQFF
TRBV7-9,TRBJ1-2,15,NA,TRBD1,TGTGCCAGCAGCTTAAATTCTGTGACAGGGAGACGCTACACCTTC,CASSLNSVTGRRYTF
TRBV7-7,TRBJ2-3,15,NA,NA,TGTGCCAGCAGCCTTCGCGCTACTGGGACAGATACGCAGTATTTT,CASSLRATGTDTQYF
TRBV27,TRBJ1-1,13,NA,NA,TGTGCCAGCAGTTTATGGGGTAAGGGTGAAGCTTTCTTT,CASSLWGKGEAFF
TRBV30,TRBJ2-7,15,NA,TRBD2,TGTGCCTGGAGTGTAGGGCAGGGAGGGGACTACGAGCAGTACTTC,CAWSVGQGGDYEQYF
TRBV7-9,TRBJ1-1,14,NA,NA,TGTGCCAGCAGCTTAGTGGCTGTGAACACTGAAGCTTTCTTT,CASSLVAVNTEAFF
TRBV15,TRBJ1-5,15,once,NA,TGTGCCACCAGCAGGTCCAGCCTTAGCAATCAGCCCCAGCATTTT,CATSRSSLSNQPQHF
TRBV7-2,TRBJ2-7,15,few,TRBD2,TGTGCCAGCAGCTTCGGGACTAGCGGGACATACGAGCAGTACTTC,CASSFGTSGTYEQYF
TRBV14,TRBJ2-3,14,NA,TRBD2,TGTGCCAGCAGCCAATATGGGGGGGAGAATACGCAGTATTTT,CASSQYGGENTQYF
TRBV5-4,TRBJ2-7,16,NA,TRBD2,TGTGCCAGCAGCCGCTTAGCGGGAGCCGTTGTGGACGAGCAGTACTTC,CASSRLAGAVVDEQYF
TRBV5-8,TRBJ2-7,12,NA,NA,TGTGCCAGCAACCTCGGGTCTCTCGAGCAGTACTTC,CASNLGSLEQYF
TRBV19,TRBJ1-5,13,NA,NA,TGTGCCAGTAGTTCCCAGGGCCATCAGCCCCAGCATTTT,CASSSQGHQPQHF
TRBV7-9,TRBJ2-1,16,NA,TRBD2,TGTGCCAGCACCCTTAGCGGGCGGGGGAAAGACAATGAGCAGTTCTTC,CASTLSGRGKDNEQFF
TRBV6-5,TRBJ1-2,15,NA,NA,TGTGCCAGCAGTTATGCTGTGTTGTCATCCTATGGCTACACCTTC,CASSYAVLSSYGYTF